The 16 T cell receptor beta chains in this list originate from one sample, sequenced in a study of cytomegalovirus exposure and HLA in healthy donors. PCR primers comprised 60 Vbeta and 13 Jbeta primers. Generated by immunoSEQ multiplex PCR, the TCRdb table keeps only in-frame clones and is missing some. The sample lists 140,000 to 150,000 clones; around 75% were seen once. Sequencing used PBMCs. The receptors were sampled from a woman in her thirties in good health and CMV-seronegative.

CDR3 region: CASTKDRDLQPQHF. The CDR3 DNA is TGTGCCAGTACGAAAGACAGGGACTTACAGCCCCAGCATTTT. J is TRBJ1-5 and V is TRBV19; 7 nucleotides match TRBD1. The length of the CDR3 is 14 residues. J was trimmed by 7 bases and V by 7 bases; bases with no gene match: 10. The germline V gene encodes CDR1 LNHDA and CDR2 SQIVND (reference sequence).

As for this clone: A junction boundary mismatches the germline segment, possibly from a read error. This chain uses TRBV7-2 with TRBJ2-3; D is unresolved. The CDR3 loop spans 13 amino acids. Looked up from germline, CDR1 is SGHTA and CDR2 is FQGNSA. DNA for the CDR3: TGTGCCAGCAACTTAGGAGGCACAGATACGCAGTATTTT. Translation gives CASNLGGTDTQYF. Full variable domain (missing parts from reference TRBV7-2 and TRBJ2-3): GAGVSQSPSNKVTEKGKDVELRCDPISGHTALYWYRQSLGQGLEFLIYFQGNSAPDKSGLPSDRFSAERTGGSVSTLTIQRTQQEDSAVYLCASNLGGTDTQYFGPGTRLTVL.

The J gene is TRBJ2-5, the V gene TRBV18; TRBD2 might be the D (6 bases). TRBJ2-7 explains the end of the DNA better; the J call may be wrong. This CDR3 has 14 residues. Germline V gene data show CDR1 as KGHSH and CDR2 as LQKENI. For the CDR3, the DNA is TGTGCCAGCTCACCCCCCGGGAGCTCCTACGAGCAGTACTTC. Its protein is CASSPPGSSYEQYF.

The chain employs TRBV12-5 and TRBJ2-3; no definite D call. The germline V gene encodes CDR1 LGHNT and CDR2 FRNRAP. V gave up 3 bases and J gave up 3 bases, with 7 bases separating them. The CDR3 is 13 amino acids. The CDR3, as DNA: TGTGCTAGTGGTTTTTCCGCGACAGATACGCAGTATTTT. Translation: CASGFSATDTQYF.

The genes are TRBV5-6 and TRBJ2-5, with 10 bases that match TRBD2. Germline CDR1 reads SGHDT; CDR2 reads YYEEEE. V dropped 3 bases and J dropped 5; count of bases not matched to a gene: 7. The CDR3 has 15 residues. The CDR3, as DNA: TGTGCCAGCAGCTACCCTAGCGGGGGACCTGAGACCCAGTACTTC. Its translation is CASSYPSGGPETQYF. Filled out from reference TRBV5-6 and TRBJ2-5, the complete variable domain reads DAGVTQSPTHLIKTRGQQVTLRCSPKSGHDTVSWYQQALGQGPQFIFQYYEEEERQRGNFPDRFSGHQFPNYSSELNVNALLLGDSALYLCASSYPSGGPETQYFGPGTRLLVL.

The chain links TRBV4-1 to TRBJ1-5, with D uncertain. The CDR3 loop spans 15 amino acids. V was pared by 2 bases and J by 7 bases, with 15 bases between. CDR1 is MGHRA, CDR2 YSYEKL, per germline. The CDR3, as DNA: TGCGCCAGCAGCCAATTACCAGTACTCAGGCAGCCCCAGCATTTT. Translated, it gives CASSQLPVLRQPQHF.

This rearrangement joins TRBV5-4 to TRBJ2-1; 14 positions match TRBD2. The CDR3 consists of 18 residues. The V and J ends lost 4 bases and 2 bases, in that order; junction bases with no gene match: 8. Germline assignment: CDR1 SGHNT and CDR2 YYREEE (reference sequence). The DNA of the CDR3 is TGTGCCAGCAGCCCAGGGACTAGCGGGAGACGGGCCTACAATGAGCAGTTCTTC. Translation: CASSPGTSGRRAYNEQFF.

The chain employs TRBV11-2 and TRBJ1-3, with D possibly matching TRBD1 (6 bases). The CDR3 has 16 amino acids. Trimming removed 1 base from V and 4 bases from J, with 14 bases in between. CDR1 and CDR2 from the germline V gene are SGHAT and FQNNGV. As DNA, the CDR3 is TGTGCCAGCAGCTTAGCGACAGGATTAAGAGGAAACACCATATATTTT. Residues: CASSLATGLRGNTIYF.

CDR3 residues: CASSFGKGAANTGELFF. For the CDR3, the DNA is TGTGCCAGCAGCTTCGGAAAAGGGGCCGCGAACACCGGGGAGCTGTTTTTT. The chain recombines TRBV7-9 with TRBJ2-2; perhaps TRBD1 as D (5 bases). Trimming removed 3 bases at V and 0 bases at J, with 14 bases between. Germline V gene data show CDR1 as SEHNR and CDR2 as FQNEAQ (reference sequence). This CDR3 is 17 amino acids long.

The V gene is TRBV4-2, the J gene TRBJ2-5, with D unclear. V dropped 1 base and J dropped 2 bases, with 5 bases sitting between them. There are 13 residues in the CDR3. Germline assignment: CDR1 LGHNA and CDR2 YNFKEQ. CDR3 nucleotides: TGTGCCAGCAGCCAAGGGGCTCAAGAGACCCAGTACTTC. Translating gives CASSQGAQETQYF.

V gene TRBV5-1 combines with J gene TRBJ1-6; D is possibly TRBD1 (5 bases). Per the germline V gene, CDR1 is SGHRS and CDR2 is YFSETQ. The CDR3 is 15 amino acids. Trimming pared 5 bases from V and 5 bases from J, leaving 14 bases between. The CDR3 spells CASRFGQVHNSPLHF. For the CDR3, the DNA is TGCGCCAGCAGGTTCGGACAAGTCCATAATTCACCCCTCCACTTT.

The chain links TRBV10-3 to TRBJ2-2; 8 nucleotides align to TRBD2. Losses at the gene ends were 7 bases for V and 4 bases for J; bases not matched to a gene: 2. CDR3 size: 13 residues. Per germline, CDR1 ENHRY and CDR2 SYGVKD. The CDR3 region has the DNA TGTGCCATCACGGGGGGGCTCACCGGGGAGCTGTTTTTT. Translated: CAITGGLTGELFF.

The chain recombines TRBV18 with TRBJ2-1, with 8 bases that match TRBD2. The J segment lost 8 bases and the V segment lost 1 base, leaving 7 bases of the junction unmatched. Germline V CDR1 and CDR2: KGHSH, LQKENI. CDR3 length: 15 residues. DNA for the CDR3: TGTGCCAGCTCACCACGCGGGGGGCGCGGGGATGAGCAGTTCTTC. Its protein is CASSPRGGRGDEQFF.

The V call is TRBV7-6, the J call TRBJ2-2; D is perhaps TRBD2 (6 bases). CDR1 and CDR2 (germline): SGHVS, FNYEAQ. Trimming cost V 5 bases and J 6 bases, with 16 bases left between them. This CDR3 contains 15 residues. CDR3 in amino acids: CASSPLSGGAGELFF. The CDR3 DNA follows: TGTGCCAGCAGCCCCTTGTCCGGCGGGGCCGGGGAGCTGTTTTTT.

The chain joins TRBV14 to TRBJ1-6; 9 bases are a match to TRBD1. CDR1 is SGHDN, CDR2 FVKESK, per germline. CDR3 length: 15 residues. V gave up 6 bases and J gave up 6 bases; unmatched junction bases: 6. The DNA of the CDR3 is TGTGCCAGCAGTCATACAGGGGGCTCTAATTCACCCCTCCACTTT. This sequence encodes CASSHTGGSNSPLHF.

The chain carries TRBV10-3 and TRBJ2-5; 7 positions match TRBD2. The CDR3 is 13 residues long. The trim removed 6 bases at V and 4 bases at J, leaving 5 bases unmatched. Looked up from germline, CDR1 is ENHRY and CDR2 is SYGVKD. CDR3 sequence: CAISGGTIETQYF. Here the CDR3 DNA reads TGTGCCATCAGCGGGGGGACCATAGAGACCCAGTACTTC.